The 28 T cell receptor beta chains in this list originate from one sample, sequenced in a study of T cells after yellow fever vaccination (dated by TCRdb to between 2018 and 2020). Reading the label with the study, this specimen's treatment or condition is: live attenuated yellow fever vaccine strain. Library prep was done by 5' RACE. TCRdb records Illumina HiSeq 2500 as the sequencer. Using fastp at Q25 and MiXCR, TCRdb reprocessed the public reads and kept productive beta chains. CDR3 protein duplicates are merged, each entry listing the most common genes and DNA. Across this sample there are roughly 160,000 distinct CDR3 sequences, with under 7.5% seen only once. Approximately 2.4% of the sample is held by the ten biggest clonotypes. Sequences were derived from CD4+ T cells sorted from PBMCs, sampled 5 days after the first yellow fever vaccination. The source is a young man who received the YFV17D yellow fever vaccine.

This clonotype was counted a few times. The chain carries TRBV2 and TRBJ2-6, with D possibly TRBD2 on 5 matching bases. The CDR3 has 18 residues. Trimming pared 6 bases from V and 0 bases from J, leaving 18 bases between. Germline assignment: CDR1 SNHLY and CDR2 FYNNEI. The CDR3 loop is CASRNNPGKSSGANVLTF. The CDR3, as DNA: TGTGCCAGCAGAAATAATCCGGGGAAAAGCTCTGGGGCCAACGTCCTGACTTTC.

In its sample, this clonotype was seen many times. The V call is TRBV24-1, the J call TRBJ2-2; 12 nucleotides line up with TRBD2. J lost 4 bases, V lost 3 bases, and 2 bases had no gene match. The CDR3 extends over 16 amino acids. CDR1 is KGHDR, CDR2 SFDVKD, per germline. The CDR3 DNA is TGTGCCACCAGTGATACTAGCGGGGGGAGCACCGGGGAGCTGTTTTTT. As protein: CATSDTSGGSTGELFF.

In this sample, this clonotype turned up a few times. The chain carries TRBV18 and TRBJ1-6; TRBD1 is a possible D gene (5 bases). Germline V gives CDR1 KGHSH, CDR2 LQKENI. The CDR3 covers 12 residues. With 6 bases removed from V and 10 bases from J, the gap between germline ends came to 10 bases. This CDR3 reads CASSSTDSPLHF. CDR3 sequence (DNA): TGTGCCAGCTCTTCGACAGACTCACCCCTCCACTTT. Looking up the rest from reference TRBV18 and TRBJ1-6 gives the full variable domain: NAGVMQNPRHLVRRRGQEARLRCSPMKGHSHVYWYRQLPEEGLKFMVYLQKENIIDESGMPKERFSAEFPKEGPSILRIQQVVRGDSAAYFCASSSTDSPLHFGNGTRLTVT.

The chain links TRBV29-1 to TRBJ2-2; the D gene is possibly TRBD1 (6 bases). The V gene's germline CDR1 is SQVTM and CDR2 ANQGSEA. V shed 4 bases and J shed 1 base, with 10 bases lying between them. The CDR3 consists of 14 residues. The CDR3 DNA sequence: TGCAGCGTTGGGCAGACAGGGAACACCGGGGAGCTGTTTTTT. Its translation: CSVGQTGNTGELFF.

This clonotype has at least ten counts. V usage is TRBV7-2 and J usage is TRBJ1-4; D may be TRBD1 (5 bases). In germline, CDR1 is SGHTA, CDR2 FQGNSA. V was pared by 8 bases and J by 4 bases, with 11 bases between. The CDR3 sequence is 13 residues long. CDR3 residues: CASGAARNEKLFF. CDR3 nucleotides: TGTGCCAGCGGGGCAGCACGTAATGAAAAACTGTTTTTT.

This clonotype was seen more than once but under ten times. The chain is built from TRBV4-3 and TRBJ1-1; no clear D gene. Germline CDR1 is LGHNA and CDR2 is YSLEER. The CDR3 consists of 13 residues. V shed 4 bases and J shed 1 base, with 7 bases lying between them. The CDR3 DNA sequence: TGCGCCAGCAGCCGGACCTCGAACACTGAAGCTTTCTTT. Translation: CASSRTSNTEAFF.

Points on this clonotype: A much larger clone sits a single nucleotide away, making a read error possible. The chain is built from TRBV6-1 and TRBJ1-4, with 8 bases that match TRBD1. CDR3 length equals 15 residues. The V segment lost 3 bases and the J segment 10 bases; nucleotides outside the gene matches: 10. The germline gives CDR1 MNHNS, CDR2 SASEGT. CDR3 DNA sequence: TGTGCCAGCAGTGACCTGACAGGGGAGGACGGAAAACTGTTTTTT. Its translation is CASSDLTGEDGKLFF.

This clonotype has a handful of counts. The V call is TRBV28, the J call TRBJ1-4; TRBD1 matches 7 bases. J gave up 4 bases and V 6 bases, and 8 bases lay outside the gene matches. In germline, CDR1 is MDHEN, CDR2 SYDVKM. The CDR3 runs to 15 residues. CDR3 coding DNA: TGTGCCAGCAGAGGACCGGGACAGCTTAATGAAAAACTGTTTTTT. Translating gives CASRGPGQLNEKLFF.

In its sample, this clonotype was seen a few times. The chain recombines TRBV7-3 with TRBJ1-5, with a possible D match to TRBD1 (5 bases). CDR1 and CDR2 (germline): SGHTA, FQGTGA. The CDR3 totals 14 residues. V lost 0 bases to trimming and J lost 4 bases, with 7 bases between them. The CDR3 region is CASSLTGQNQPQHF. The CDR3 coding sequence is TGTGCCAGCAGCTTAACGGGGCAAAATCAGCCCCAGCATTTT.

This clonotype was seen a few times. The CDR3 here is CASSYNRGREQYF. CDR3 bases: TGTGCCAGCAGTTACAACAGGGGGCGCGAGCAGTACTTC. The V gene is TRBV6-2 or TRBV6-3, the J gene TRBJ2-7, with 9 positions matching TRBD1. The CDR3 runs to 13 residues. Per the germline V gene, CDR1 is MNHEY and CDR2 is SVGEGT. Germline trimming cut 2 bases from V and 6 bases from J; bases unmatched to any gene: 2.

This clonotype was observed at least ten times. This chain links TRBV20-1 with TRBJ2-5; 7 positions agree with TRBD1. Looked up from germline, CDR1 is DFQATT and CDR2 is SNEGSKA (reference sequence). The ends lost 3 bases at V and 0 bases at J; junction bases unmatched: 4. The length of the CDR3 is 14 residues. The CDR3 sequence: CSARPGTDQETQYF. The DNA of the CDR3 is TGCAGTGCTAGGCCCGGGACAGACCAAGAGACCCAGTACTTC.

The chain joins TRBV19 to TRBJ2-1; D call uncertain. The CDR3 contains 14 residues. Germline CDR1 is LNHDA and CDR2 is SQIVND (reference sequence). The V end lost 1 base, the J end lost 4 bases, and 8 bases lay between the germline ends. The CDR3 coding sequence is TGTGCCAGTAGTATAGTGGTAGAATACAATGAGCAGTTCTTC. Protein: CASSIVVEYNEQFF.

This clonotype occurred many times. V gene TRBV7-2 combines with J gene TRBJ2-2; D is undetermined. V gave up 2 bases and J gave up 5 bases, with 6 bases separating them. This CDR3 is 13 amino acids long. Germline V gives CDR1 SGHTA, CDR2 FQGNSA. For the CDR3, the DNA is TGTGCCAGCAGCTTAAGAGTTACCGGGGAGCTGTTTTTT. This sequence encodes CASSLRVTGELFF.

V usage is TRBV5-3 and J usage is TRBJ2-7; D ambiguous. TRBV5-3 is annotated as an ORF whose role is uncertain. The CDR3 is 17 amino acids. The ends were cut back, 8 bases at V and 3 bases at J, with 27 bases in the middle. CDR3 coding DNA: TGTGCCAGGGGCCTTGGGCGCCTTCTGGGCTACATCTACGAGCAGTACTTC. This codes for CARGLGRLLGYIYEQYF.

This clonotype was seen at least ten times. The chain carries TRBV4-3 and TRBJ2-3, with 9 bases that match TRBD2. The CDR3 loop spans 15 amino acids. CDR1 and CDR2 from the germline V gene are LGHNA and YSLEER. V shed 3 bases, J shed 4 bases, and the junction held 5 bases outside the gene matches. The CDR3 sequence is CASSHGGGASDTQYF. The CDR3 nucleotides read TGCGCCAGCAGCCACGGCGGGGGGGCCTCAGATACGCAGTATTTT.

The table lists this clonotype with a few counts. This chain joins TRBV5-1 and TRBJ1-2, with unresolved D. V lost 1 base to trimming and J lost 10 bases, with 14 bases between them. CDR3 length: 13 amino acids. The germline gives CDR1 SGHRS, CDR2 YFSETQ. Written as DNA, the CDR3 is TGCGCCAGCAGCTTGATCCAGGTTGGGGACTACACCTTC. Its translation is CASSLIQVGDYTF.

In its sample, this clonotype was seen a few times. The genes are TRBV4-2 and TRBJ2-7; no clear D. Between the trimmed V and J ends, which lost 0 bases and 1 base, there was a span of 4 bases. The germline V gene encodes CDR1 LGHNA and CDR2 YNFKEQ. CDR3 length: 13 amino acids. This CDR3 reads CASSQDLSYEQYF. Here the CDR3 DNA reads TGTGCCAGCAGCCAAGATCTATCCTACGAGCAGTACTTC.

The table lists this clonotype with a few counts. This rearrangement joins TRBV12-3 or TRBV12-4 to TRBJ1-2; D is ambiguous. This CDR3 has 14 residues. V lost 6 bases to trimming and J lost 6 bases, with 17 bases between them. CDR3 in amino acids: CASSRPGRADGYTF. The CDR3 DNA follows: TGTGCCAGCAGCCGCCCGGGGAGAGCAGATGGCTACACCTTC.

This clonotype was observed at least ten times. This chain links TRBV10-3 with TRBJ1-1; a weak D match, TRBD1 (5 bases). Trimming took 11 bases from V and 3 from J, leaving 19 bases between them. Germline CDR1 and CDR2: ENHRY and SYGVKD. The CDR3 is made up of 14 amino acids. This CDR3 reads CAAATFQGDTEAFF. The CDR3 DNA is TGTGCCGCCGCCACCTTCCAGGGAGACACTGAAGCTTTCTTT.

Ten or more counts support this clonotype. At one end the junction does not follow the germline gene, possibly because of a read error. The chain has TRBV15 and TRBJ2-1; 7 positions agree with TRBD1. The CDR3 loop spans 9 amino acids. The germline CDR1 and CDR2 sequences are LNHNV and YYDKDF (reference sequence). The CDR3 DNA is TGTGCCACCGGACAGGTTCAGGTCTTC. Translating gives CATGQVQVF.

Many counts were recorded for this clonotype. The chain carries TRBV5-5 and TRBJ1-3; 12 bases are shared with TRBD1. This CDR3 region has 16 residues. V shed 5 bases, J shed 4 bases, and the junction held 7 bases outside the gene matches. CDR1 is SGHKS and CDR2 is YYEKEE in the germline V gene (reference sequence). The CDR3 sequence is CASRPGQGAQGNTIYF. In DNA form, the CDR3 reads TGTGCCAGCAGACCGGGACAGGGGGCGCAGGGAAACACCATATATTTT. Variable domain in full (rest from reference TRBV5-5 and TRBJ1-3): DAGVTQSPTHLIKTRGQQVTLRCSPISGHKSVSWYQQVLGQGPQFIFQYYEKEERGRGNFPDRFSARQFPNYSSELNVNALLLGDSALYLCASRPGQGAQGNTIYFGEGSWLTVV.

This clonotype was counted at least ten times. This chain joins TRBV12-3 or TRBV12-4 and TRBJ1-3; D uncertain. The CDR3 is made up of 14 amino acids. The V gene lost 3 bases and the J gene lost 2 bases, with 8 bases spanning the gap. CDR3 coding DNA: TGTGCCAGCAGTTTTTCGTACCCTGGAAACACCATATATTTT. Protein sequence: CASSFSYPGNTIYF.

The chain couples TRBV14 to TRBJ2-3, with 7 nucleotides matching TRBD1. CDR1 is SGHDN and CDR2 is FVKESK in the germline V gene. The CDR3 is made up of 14 amino acids. V gave up 4 bases and J gave up 4 bases; unmatched junction bases: 5. The CDR3 protein is CASSRQGMSDTQYF. The CDR3 DNA sequence: TGTGCCAGCAGCCGACAGGGAATGTCAGATACGCAGTATTTT.

This clonotype has at least ten counts. The chain combines TRBV5-1 with TRBJ2-5; TRBD1 matches at 8 bases. CDR3 size: 15 residues. The germline CDR1 and CDR2 sequences are SGHRS and YFSETQ. V dropped 4 bases and J dropped 0; count of bases not matched to a gene: 5. The CDR3 region is CASSRDRLNQETQYF. The CDR3 DNA reads TGCGCCAGCAGCAGGGACAGGTTAAACCAAGAGACCCAGTACTTC.

Only a few counts were recorded for this clonotype. The V gene is TRBV4-1, the J gene TRBJ2-1; TRBD2 aligns across 9 bases. V was clipped by 4 bases and J by 2 bases; unmatched bases: 6. This CDR3 is built from 16 residues. Germline assignment: CDR1 MGHRA and CDR2 YSYEKL. The CDR3 spells CASSLRAGGTYNEQFF. The CDR3 nucleotides read TGCGCCAGCAGCCTTCGAGCGGGGGGAACCTACAATGAGCAGTTCTTC.

This clonotype was seen many times. The V and J genes are TRBV5-1 and TRBJ2-7, with 12 bases that match TRBD1. The CDR3 loop spans 14 amino acids. V was pared by 4 bases and J by 5 bases, with 4 bases of the junction left unmatched. Germline V gives CDR1 SGHRS, CDR2 YFSETQ. This CDR3 is CASSPGTGGDEQYF. Written as DNA, the CDR3 is TGCGCCAGCAGCCCCGGGACAGGGGGCGACGAGCAGTACTTC.

The gene calls are TRBV12-3 or TRBV12-4 and TRBJ2-5; 13 nucleotides align to TRBD2. Germline trimming cut 6 bases from V and 5 bases from J; bases unmatched to any gene: 3. CDR3 size: 14 residues. Here the CDR3 reads CASSETSGGETQYF. The DNA for the CDR3 is TGTGCCAGCAGCGAGACTAGCGGGGGGGAGACCCAGTACTTC.

This clonotype was counted at least ten times. The genes are TRBV27 and TRBJ2-7; TRBD2 agrees at 11 bases. This CDR3 contains 16 residues. The junction had 13 bases not matched to a gene; V was cut back by 10 bases and J by 2 bases. Germline CDR1 reads MNHEY; CDR2 reads SMNVEV (reference sequence). CDR3 sequence (DNA): TGTGCCACCCACCGCCTAGCGGGGGGCCGGACCTACGAGCAGTACTTC. This gives the protein CATHRLAGGRTYEQYF.